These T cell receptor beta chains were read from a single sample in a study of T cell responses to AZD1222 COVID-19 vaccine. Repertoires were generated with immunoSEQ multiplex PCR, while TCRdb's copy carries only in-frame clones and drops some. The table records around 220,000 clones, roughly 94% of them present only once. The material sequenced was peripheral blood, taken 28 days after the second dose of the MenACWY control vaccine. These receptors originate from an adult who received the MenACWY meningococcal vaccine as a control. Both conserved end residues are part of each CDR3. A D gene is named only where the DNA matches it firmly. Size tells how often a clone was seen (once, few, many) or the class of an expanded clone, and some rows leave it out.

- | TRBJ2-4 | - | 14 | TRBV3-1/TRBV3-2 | CASSQVGSGNIQYF | TGTGCCAGCAGCCAAGTCGGAAGTGGGAACATTCAGTACTTC
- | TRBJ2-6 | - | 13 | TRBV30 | CAQSKSGANVLTF | TGTGCCCAATCGAAATCTGGGGCCAACGTCCTGACTTTC
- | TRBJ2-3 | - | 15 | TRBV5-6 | CASSFPGEYTDTQYF | TGTGCCAGCAGCTTTCCAGGGGAATACACAGATACGCAGTATTTT
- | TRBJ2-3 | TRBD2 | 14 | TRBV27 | CASSYAAGADTQYF | TGTGCCAGCAGTTATGCAGCGGGGGCTGATACGCAGTATTTT
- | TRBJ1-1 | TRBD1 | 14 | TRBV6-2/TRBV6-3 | CASSLTGGYDEAFF | TGTGCCAGCAGCCTCACAGGGGGCTATGATGAAGCTTTCTTT
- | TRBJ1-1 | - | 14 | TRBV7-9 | CASSRGGGWTEAFF | TGTGCCAGCAGCCGGGGAGGGGGTTGGACTGAAGCTTTCTTT
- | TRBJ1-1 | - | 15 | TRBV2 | CVTLRQVAVNTEAFF | TGTGTAACACTAAGGCAGGTTGCGGTGAACACTGAAGCTTTCTTT
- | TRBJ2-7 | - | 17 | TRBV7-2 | CASSLEAEEGIGYEQYF | TGTGCCAGCAGCTTAGAAGCGGAGGAGGGAATTGGCTACGAGCAGTACTTC
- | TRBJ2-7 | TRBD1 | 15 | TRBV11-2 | CASSLEGGATDEQYF | TGTGCCAGCAGCTTAGAAGGGGGCGCGACGGACGAGCAGTACTTC
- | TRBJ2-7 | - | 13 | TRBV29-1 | CSVEYSGSGEQYF | TGCAGCGTTGAATATTCAGGGTCGGGAGAGCAGTACTTC
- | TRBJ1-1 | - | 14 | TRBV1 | CTSSEGAQKTEAFF | TGCACCTCCTCGGAGGGGGCGCAGAAAACTGAAGCTTTCTTT
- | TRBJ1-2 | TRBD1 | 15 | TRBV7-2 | CASGQGAWRDYGYTF | TGTGCCAGCGGGCAGGGGGCGTGGAGGGACTATGGCTACACCTTC
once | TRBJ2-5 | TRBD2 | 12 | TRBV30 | CAWGDYLGSQYF | TGTGCCTGGGGGGACTATTTAGGGTCCCAGTACTTC
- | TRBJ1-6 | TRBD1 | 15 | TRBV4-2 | CASSPGQGTESPLHF | TGTGCCAGCAGCCCCGGACAGGGGACGGAATCACCCCTCCACTTT
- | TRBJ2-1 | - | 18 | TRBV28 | CASSPPPSRGWGYNEQFF | TGTGCCAGCAGTCCACCTCCAAGCCGGGGCTGGGGGTACAATGAGCAGTTCTTC
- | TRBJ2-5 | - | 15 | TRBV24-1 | CATSDPTGGGRGQYF | TGTGCCACCAGTGACCCTACAGGTGGGGGGCGAGGCCAGTACTTC
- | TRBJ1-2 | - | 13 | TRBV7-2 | CASSPTRDYGYTF | TGTGCCAGCAGCCCCACCCGGGACTATGGCTACACCTTC
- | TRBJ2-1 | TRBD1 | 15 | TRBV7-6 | CASSSPLDRGNEQFF | TGTGCCAGCAGCTCCCCGTTGGACAGGGGTAATGAGCAGTTCTTC
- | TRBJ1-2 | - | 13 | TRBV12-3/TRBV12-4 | CASSLGTGYGYTF | TGTGCCAGCAGTTTAGGGACCGGGTATGGCTACACCTTC
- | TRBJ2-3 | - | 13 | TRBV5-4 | CASSLVGGDTQYF | TGTGCCAGCAGCTTGGTGGGGGGTGATACGCAGTATTTT
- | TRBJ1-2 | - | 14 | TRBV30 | CAWSWAGVRDGYTF | TGTGCCTGGAGTTGGGCAGGGGTGAGGGATGGCTACACCTTC